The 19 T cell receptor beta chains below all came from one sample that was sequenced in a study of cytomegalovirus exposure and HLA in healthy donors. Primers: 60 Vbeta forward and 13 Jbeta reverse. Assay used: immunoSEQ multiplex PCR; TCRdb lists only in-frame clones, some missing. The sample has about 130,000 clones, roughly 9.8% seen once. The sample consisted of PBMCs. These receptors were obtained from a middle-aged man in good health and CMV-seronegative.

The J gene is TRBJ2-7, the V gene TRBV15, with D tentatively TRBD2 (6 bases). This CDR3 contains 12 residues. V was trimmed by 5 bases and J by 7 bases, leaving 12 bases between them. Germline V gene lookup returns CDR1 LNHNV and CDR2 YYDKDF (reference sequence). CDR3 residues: CATSGGMGEQYF. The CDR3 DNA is TGTGCCACCAGCGGGGGGATGGGGGAGCAGTACTTC.

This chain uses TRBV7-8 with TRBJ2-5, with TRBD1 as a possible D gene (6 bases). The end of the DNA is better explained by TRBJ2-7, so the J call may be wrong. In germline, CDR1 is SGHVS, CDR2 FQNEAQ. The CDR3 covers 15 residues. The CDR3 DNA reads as TGTGCCAGCAGCTTAGCAGGGACAAGCTCCTACGAGCAGTACTTC. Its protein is CASSLAGTSSYEQYF.

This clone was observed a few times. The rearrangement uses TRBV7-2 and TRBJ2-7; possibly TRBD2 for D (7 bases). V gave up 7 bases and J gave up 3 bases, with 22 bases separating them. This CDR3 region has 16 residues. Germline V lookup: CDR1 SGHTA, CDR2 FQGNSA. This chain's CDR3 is CASTMGSRGGGYEQYF. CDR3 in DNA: TGTGCCAGCACCATGGGGTCAAGGGGAGGGGGCTACGAGCAGTACTTC.

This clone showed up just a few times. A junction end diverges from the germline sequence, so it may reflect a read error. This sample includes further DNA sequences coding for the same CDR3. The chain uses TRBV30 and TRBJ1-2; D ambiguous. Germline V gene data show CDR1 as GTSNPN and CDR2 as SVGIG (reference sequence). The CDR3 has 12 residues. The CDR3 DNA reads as TGTGCATGGAGCCGAGCTAACTATGGCTACACCTTC. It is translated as CAWSRANYGYTF.

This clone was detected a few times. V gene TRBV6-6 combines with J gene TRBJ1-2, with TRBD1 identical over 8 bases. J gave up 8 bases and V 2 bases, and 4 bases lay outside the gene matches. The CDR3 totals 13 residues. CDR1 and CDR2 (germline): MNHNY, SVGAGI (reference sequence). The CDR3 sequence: CASSYGQGRGYTF. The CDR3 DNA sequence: TGTGCCAGCAGTTACGGACAGGGTCGGGGCTACACCTTC.

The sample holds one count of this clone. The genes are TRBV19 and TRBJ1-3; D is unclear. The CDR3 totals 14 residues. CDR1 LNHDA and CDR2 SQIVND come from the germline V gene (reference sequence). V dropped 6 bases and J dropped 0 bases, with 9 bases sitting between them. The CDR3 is CASRGPGSGNTIYF. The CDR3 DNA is TGTGCCAGTAGGGGTCCGGGCTCTGGAAACACCATATATTTT.

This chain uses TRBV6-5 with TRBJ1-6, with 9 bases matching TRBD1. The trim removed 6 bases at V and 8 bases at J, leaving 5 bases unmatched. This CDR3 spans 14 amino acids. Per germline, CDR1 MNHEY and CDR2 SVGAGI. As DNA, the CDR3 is TGTGCCAGCAGGACAGGGGGGCGGGATTCACCCCTCCACTTT. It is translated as CASRTGGRDSPLHF.

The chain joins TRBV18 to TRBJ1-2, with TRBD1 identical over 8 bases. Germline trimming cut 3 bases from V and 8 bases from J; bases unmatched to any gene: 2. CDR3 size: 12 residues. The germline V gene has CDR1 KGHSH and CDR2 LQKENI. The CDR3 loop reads CASSPDRDGYTF. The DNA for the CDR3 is TGTGCCAGCTCACCGGACAGGGACGGCTACACCTTC.

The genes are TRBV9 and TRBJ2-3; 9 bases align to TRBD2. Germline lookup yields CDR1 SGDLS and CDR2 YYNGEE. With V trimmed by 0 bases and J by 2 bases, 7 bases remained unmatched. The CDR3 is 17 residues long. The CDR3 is CASSVESGRTSTDTQYF. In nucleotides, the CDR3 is TGTGCCAGCAGCGTAGAAAGCGGGAGGACTTCCACAGATACGCAGTATTTT.

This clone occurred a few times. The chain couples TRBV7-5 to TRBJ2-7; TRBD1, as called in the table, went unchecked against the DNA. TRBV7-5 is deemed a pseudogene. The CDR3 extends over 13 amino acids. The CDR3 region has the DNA TGTGCCAGAAGCTCCGACAGTCTTTCAGAGCAGTACTTC. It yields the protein CARSSDSLSEQYF.

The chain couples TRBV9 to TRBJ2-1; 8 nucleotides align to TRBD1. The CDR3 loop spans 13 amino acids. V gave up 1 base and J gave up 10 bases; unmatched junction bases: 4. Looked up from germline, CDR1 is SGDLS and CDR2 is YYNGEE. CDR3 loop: CASSVTTGVEQFF. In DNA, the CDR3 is TGTGCCAGCAGCGTAACGACAGGGGTGGAGCAGTTCTTC.

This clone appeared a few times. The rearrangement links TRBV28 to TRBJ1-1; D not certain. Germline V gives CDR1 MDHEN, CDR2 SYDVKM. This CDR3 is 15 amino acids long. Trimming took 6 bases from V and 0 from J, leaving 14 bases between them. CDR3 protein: CASSVGAGMNTEAFF. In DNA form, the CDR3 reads TGTGCCAGCAGCGTGGGCGCAGGAATGAACACTGAAGCTTTCTTT.

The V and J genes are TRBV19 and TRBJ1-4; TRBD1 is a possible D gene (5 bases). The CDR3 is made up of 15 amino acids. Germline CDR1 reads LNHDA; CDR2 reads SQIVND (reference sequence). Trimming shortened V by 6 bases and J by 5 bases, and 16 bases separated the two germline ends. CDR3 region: CASRVGDGGNEKLFF. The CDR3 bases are TGTGCCAGTAGGGTCGGGGACGGAGGGAATGAAAAACTGTTTTTT.

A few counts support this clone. The DNA for the CDR3 is TGCGCCAGCAGCCCGACTAGCCGGGGGGCCACCGGGGAGCTGTTTTTT. This codes for CASSPTSRGATGELFF. The gene calls are TRBV5-1 and TRBJ2-2, with D possibly matching TRBD2 (7 bases). Germline V lookup: CDR1 SGHRS, CDR2 YFSETQ. CDR3 length: 16 residues. V dropped 4 bases and J dropped 4 bases, with 17 bases sitting between them.

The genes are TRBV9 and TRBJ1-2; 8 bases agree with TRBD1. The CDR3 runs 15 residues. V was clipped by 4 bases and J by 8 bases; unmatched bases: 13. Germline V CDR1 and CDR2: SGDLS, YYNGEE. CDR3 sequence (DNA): TGTGCCAGCAGCCCACCGACAGGGGACGAGCAAGGCTACACCTTC. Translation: CASSPPTGDEQGYTF.

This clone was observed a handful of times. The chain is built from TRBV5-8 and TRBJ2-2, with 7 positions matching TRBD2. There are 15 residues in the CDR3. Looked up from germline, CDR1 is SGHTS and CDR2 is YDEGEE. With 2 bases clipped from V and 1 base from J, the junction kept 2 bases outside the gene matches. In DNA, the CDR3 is TGTGCCAGCAGCTTACTAGCGCTGAACACCGGGGAGCTGTTTTTT. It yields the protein CASSLLALNTGELFF.

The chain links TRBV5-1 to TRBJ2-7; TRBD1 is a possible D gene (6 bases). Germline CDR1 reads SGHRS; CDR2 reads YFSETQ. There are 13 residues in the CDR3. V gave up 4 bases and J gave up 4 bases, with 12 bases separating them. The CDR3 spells CASSINREYEQYF. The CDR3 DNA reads TGCGCCAGCAGCATCAACAGGGAATACGAGCAGTACTTC.

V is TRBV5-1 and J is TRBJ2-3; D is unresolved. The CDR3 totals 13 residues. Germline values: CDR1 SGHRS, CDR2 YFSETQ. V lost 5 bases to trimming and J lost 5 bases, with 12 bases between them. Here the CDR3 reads CASSAASVDTQYF. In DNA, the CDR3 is TGCGCCAGCAGTGCGGCTTCTGTAGATACGCAGTATTTT.

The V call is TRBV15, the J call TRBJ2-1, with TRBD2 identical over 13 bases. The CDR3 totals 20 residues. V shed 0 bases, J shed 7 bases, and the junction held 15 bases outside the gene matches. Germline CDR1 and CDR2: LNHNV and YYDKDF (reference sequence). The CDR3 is CATSRELLSGTSGAENEQFF. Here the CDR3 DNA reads TGTGCCACCAGCAGAGAGCTCCTTTCCGGGACTAGCGGGGCGGAGAATGAGCAGTTCTTC.